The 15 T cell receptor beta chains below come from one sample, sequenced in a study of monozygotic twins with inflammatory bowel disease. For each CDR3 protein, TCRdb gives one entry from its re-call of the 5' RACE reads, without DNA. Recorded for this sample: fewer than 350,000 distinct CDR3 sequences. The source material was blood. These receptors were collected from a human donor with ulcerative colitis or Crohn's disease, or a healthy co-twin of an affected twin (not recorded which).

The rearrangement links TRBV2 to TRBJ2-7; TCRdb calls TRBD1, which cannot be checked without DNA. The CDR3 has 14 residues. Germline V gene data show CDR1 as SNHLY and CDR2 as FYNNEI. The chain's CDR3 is CASRQGRASYEQYF.

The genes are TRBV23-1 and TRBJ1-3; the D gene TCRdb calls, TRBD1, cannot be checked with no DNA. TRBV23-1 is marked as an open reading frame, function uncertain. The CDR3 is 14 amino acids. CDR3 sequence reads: CASSPGHRGNTIYF.

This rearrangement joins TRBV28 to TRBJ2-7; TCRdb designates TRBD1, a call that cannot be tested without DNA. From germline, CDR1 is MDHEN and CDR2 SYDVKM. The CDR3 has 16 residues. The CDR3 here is CATTSSGTGWSYEQYF.

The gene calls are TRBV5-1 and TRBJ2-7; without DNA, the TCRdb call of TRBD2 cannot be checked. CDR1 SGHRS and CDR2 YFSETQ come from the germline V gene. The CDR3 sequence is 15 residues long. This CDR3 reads CASPTRLACSYEQYF.

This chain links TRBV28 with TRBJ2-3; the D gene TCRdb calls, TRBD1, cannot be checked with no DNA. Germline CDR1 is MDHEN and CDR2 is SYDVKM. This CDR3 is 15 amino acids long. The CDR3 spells CASYPWRASTDTQYF.

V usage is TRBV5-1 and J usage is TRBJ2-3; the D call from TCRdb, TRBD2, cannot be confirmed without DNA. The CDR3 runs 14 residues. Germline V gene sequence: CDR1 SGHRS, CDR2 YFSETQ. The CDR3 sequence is CASSLNLPEDTQYF.

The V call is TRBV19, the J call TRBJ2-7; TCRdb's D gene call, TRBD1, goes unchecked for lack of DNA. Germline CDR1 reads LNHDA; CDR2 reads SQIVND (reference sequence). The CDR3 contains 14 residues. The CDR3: CASSPGRGRDEQYF.

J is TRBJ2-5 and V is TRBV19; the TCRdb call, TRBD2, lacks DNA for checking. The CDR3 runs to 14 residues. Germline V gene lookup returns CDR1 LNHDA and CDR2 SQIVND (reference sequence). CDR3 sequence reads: CASSYGSYQETQYF.

This CDR3 reads CASSPGTSGDTQYF. V is TRBV6-2 or TRBV6-3 and J is TRBJ2-3; no DNA is available, so the TRBD1 call from TCRdb remains unchecked. The CDR3 consists of 14 residues. Germline lookup yields CDR1 MNHEY and CDR2 SVGEGT.

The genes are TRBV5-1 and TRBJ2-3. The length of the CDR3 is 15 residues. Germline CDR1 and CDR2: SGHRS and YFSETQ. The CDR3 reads CASSSASLLTDTQYF. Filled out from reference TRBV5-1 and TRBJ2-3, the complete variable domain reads KAGVTQTPRYLIKTRGQQVTLSCSPISGHRSVSWYQQTPGQGLQFLFEYFSETQRNKGNFPGRFSGRQFSNSRSEMNVSTLELGDSALYLCASSSASLLTDTQYFGPGTRLTVL.

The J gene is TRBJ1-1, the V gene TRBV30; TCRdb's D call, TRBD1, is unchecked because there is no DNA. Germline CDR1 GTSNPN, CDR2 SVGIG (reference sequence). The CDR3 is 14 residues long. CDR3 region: CAWRGTGRDTEAFF.

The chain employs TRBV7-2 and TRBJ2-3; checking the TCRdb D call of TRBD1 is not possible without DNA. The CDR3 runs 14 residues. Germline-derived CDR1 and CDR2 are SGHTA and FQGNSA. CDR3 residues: CASSLADAGTTQYF.

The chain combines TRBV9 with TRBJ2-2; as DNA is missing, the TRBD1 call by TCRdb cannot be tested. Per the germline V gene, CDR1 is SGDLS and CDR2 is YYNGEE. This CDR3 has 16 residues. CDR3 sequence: CASSVAGQGNAGELFF. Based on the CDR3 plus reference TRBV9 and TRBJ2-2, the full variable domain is DSGVTQTPKHLITATGQRVTLRCSPRSGDLSVYWYQQSLDQGLQFLIQYYNGEERAKGNILERFSAQQFPDLHSELNLSSLELGDSALYFCASSVAGQGNAGELFFGEGSRLTVL.

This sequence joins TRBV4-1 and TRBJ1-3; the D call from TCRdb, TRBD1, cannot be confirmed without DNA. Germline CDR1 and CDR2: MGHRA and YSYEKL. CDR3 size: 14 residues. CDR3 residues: CASSVRASGNTIYF.

The CDR3 reads CSVETSGLHTDTQYF. The genes are TRBV29-1 and TRBJ2-3; TCRdb selects TRBD2, and the lack of DNA leaves this call unchecked. CDR1 and CDR2 from the germline V gene are SQVTM and ANQGSEA. The CDR3 runs to 15 residues.